The 9 T cell receptor beta chains below come from one sample, sequenced in a study of OX40 agonist ivuxolimab in advanced cancers. Measured with immunoSEQ multiplex PCR; TCRdb has only the in-frame clones, and not every one. The sample shows about 87,000 clones, roughly 80% of them seen only once. The sample here was CD4+ or CD8+ T cells sorted from blood, taken in a trial of the OX40 agonist ivuxolimab. The receptors stem from an adult with an advanced solid tumor such as melanoma, head and neck, liver or kidney cancer.

The V and J genes are TRBV19 and TRBJ2-7; D is undetermined. In germline, CDR1 is LNHDA, CDR2 SQIVND (reference sequence). V lost 4 bases and J 3 bases, leaving 19 bases between the germline ends. CDR3 length: 16 residues. In DNA form, the CDR3 reads TGTGCCAGTAGTAGCCTCACCCCGGCGGTTCTCTACGAGCAGTACTTC. It is translated as CASSSLTPAVLYEQYF.

The CDR3 region has the DNA TGTGCCAGCAGTGATATAAGGGGGGGTCCAGATACGCAGTATTTT. Translation: CASSDIRGGPDTQYF. The J gene is TRBJ2-3, the V gene TRBV6-1; perhaps TRBD2 as D (7 bases). Trimming cost V 3 bases and J 4 bases, with 14 bases left between them. The germline CDR1 and CDR2 sequences are MNHNS and SASEGT. CDR3 length equals 15 residues.

This chain uses TRBV7-2 with TRBJ2-1; the D call may be TRBD1 or TRBD2 (6 bases each). The V end was cut by 0 bases, the J end by 6 bases, with 15 bases between. The CDR3 spans 16 residues. Germline V gene sequence: CDR1 SGHTA, CDR2 FQGNSA. The CDR3 nucleotides are TGTGCCAGCAGCTTAGCGGGGGGCCTACTATTCAATGAGCAGTTCTTC. Translated, it gives CASSLAGGLLFNEQFF. Looking up the rest from reference TRBV7-2 and TRBJ2-1 gives the full variable domain: GAGVSQSPSNKVTEKGKDVELRCDPISGHTALYWYRQSLGQGLEFLIYFQGNSAPDKSGLPSDRFSAERTGGSVSTLTIQRTQQEDSAVYLCASSLAGGLLFNEQFFGPGTRLTVL.

This chain uses TRBV6-1 with TRBJ1-5; D might be TRBD1 (6 bases). CDR1 and CDR2 (germline): MNHNS, SASEGT. CDR3 length: 14 amino acids. V lost 6 bases to trimming and J lost 5 bases, with 14 bases between them. The chain's CDR3 is CASRATGNHQPQHF. CDR3 nucleotide sequence: TGTGCCAGCAGAGCCACAGGGAACCATCAGCCCCAGCATTTT.

The V gene is TRBV29-1, the J gene TRBJ2-3, with TRBD2 as a possible D gene (6 bases). This CDR3 comprises 12 residues. V dropped 6 bases and J dropped 3 bases, with 10 bases sitting between them. CDR1 is SQVTM and CDR2 is ANQGSEA in the germline V gene. In nucleotides, the CDR3 is TGCAGCGTGGTACGGGGGACAGATACGCAGTATTTT. It specifies CSVVRGTDTQYF.

This clone is a singleton in its sample. The sample holds other DNA sequences that translate to the same CDR3. The rearrangement uses TRBV4-2 and TRBJ2-3; 11 bases fit TRBD2. Unmatched junction bases numbered 2, after V lost 4 bases and J lost 2 bases. CDR1 LGHNA and CDR2 YNFKEQ come from the germline V gene. This CDR3 has 15 amino acids. The CDR3 reads CASSPLAGATDTQYF. As DNA, the CDR3 is TGTGCCAGCAGCCCACTAGCGGGGGCCACAGATACGCAGTATTTT.

V and J are TRBV11-2 and TRBJ2-3; the D call may be TRBD1 or TRBD2 (5 bases each). The CDR3 runs to 16 residues. V was pared by 7 bases and J by 4 bases, with 21 bases between. CDR1 and CDR2 (germline): SGHAT, FQNNGV. The CDR3 spells CASTPRRGLGPDTQYF. CDR3 bases: TGTGCCAGCACCCCTCGTCGGGGCCTCGGACCAGATACGCAGTATTTT.

The chain recombines TRBV5-5 with TRBJ1-2; D gene ambiguous. Trimming shortened V by 5 bases and J by 0 bases, and 14 bases separated the two germline ends. The CDR3 totals 15 residues. Germline V gene sequence: CDR1 SGHKS, CDR2 YYEKEE (reference sequence). The CDR3 region is CASRDQKATNYGYTF. CDR3 DNA sequence: TGTGCCAGCAGGGATCAAAAAGCAACTAACTATGGCTACACCTTC.

This clone was counted a single time. This rearrangement joins TRBV4-1 to TRBJ2-1; 7 bases fit TRBD2. CDR3 length: 18 amino acids. Germline V gives CDR1 MGHRA, CDR2 YSYEKL. The trim removed 4 bases at V and 3 bases at J, leaving 15 bases unmatched. The CDR3 region has the DNA TGCGCCAGCAGCCCCCTCTCCTCAGGCGGCGGGGGCTACAATGAGCAGTTCTTC. Translated: CASSPLSSGGGGYNEQFF.